The 27 T cell receptor beta chains below all came from one sample that was sequenced in a study of metastatic and nonmetastatic thyroid tumors. TCRdb re-called the PCR reads with MiXCR. This table has around 37,000 clones, less than 25% appearing once. All patients reached thyroid surgery having received no treatment beforehand. Specimen: blood. The receptor set was obtained from a female donor with papillary thyroid cancer or a benign thyroid nodule (not recorded which). Some clones in this sample may be carry-over from other donors' samples.

J is TRBJ1-2 and V is TRBV11-2; a possible D gene is TRBD1 (5 bases). The CDR3 has 14 amino acids. Looked up from germline, CDR1 is SGHAT and CDR2 is FQNNGV. V lost 1 base and J 4 bases, leaving 10 bases between the germline ends. The CDR3 bases are TGTGCCAGCAGCTTAGCGGGGGTTGGCTATGGCTACACCTTC. Its translation: CASSLAGVGYGYTF.

This clone was picked up a small number of times. J is TRBJ2-7 and V is TRBV12-3 or TRBV12-4; possible D gene TRBD1, 6 bases. Trimming took 9 bases from V and 0 from J, leaving 21 bases between them. The CDR3 contains 16 residues. CDR3 region: CARIKTGRQYSYEQYF. CDR3 DNA sequence: TGTGCCAGGATCAAAACAGGGCGACAGTACTCCTACGAGCAGTACTTC.

This clone has at least ten counts. The rearrangement uses TRBV6-4 and TRBJ2-3; TRBD1 aligns across 8 bases. In germline, CDR1 is MRHNA, CDR2 SNTAGT. CDR3 length: 14 residues. V was clipped by 0 bases and J by 4 bases; unmatched bases: 0. The CDR3 DNA follows: TGTGCCAGCAGTGACTCACAGGGGGCAGATACGCAGTATTTT. The encoded protein is CASSDSQGADTQYF.

This clone came up many times. The V call is TRBV28, the J call TRBJ1-4; no definite D call. Trimming left V 5 bases short and J 12 bases short, with 22 bases between. This CDR3 contains 15 residues. Per germline, CDR1 MDHEN and CDR2 SYDVKM. Written as DNA, the CDR3 is TGTGCCAGCAGTAGCCCGGGGAATGGAAGGAAAGAACTGTTTTTT. Protein product: CASSSPGNGRKELFF. Full variable domain (outside the CDR3, taken from reference TRBV28 and TRBJ1-4): DVKVTQSSRYLVKRTGEKVFLECVQDMDHENMFWYRQDPGLGLRLIYFSYDVKMKEKGDIPEGYSVSREKKERFSLILESASTNQTSMYLCASSSPGNGRKELFFGSGTQLSVL.

This clone was observed a handful of times. The gene calls are TRBV12-3 or TRBV12-4 and TRBJ2-1, with D maybe TRBD2 (5 bases). The CDR3 runs to 15 residues. V lost 6 bases, J lost 2 bases, and 14 bases lay in between. This CDR3 is CASRPSGRAYNEQFF. The CDR3 bases are TGTGCCAGCAGACCGAGCGGTAGGGCCTACAATGAGCAGTTCTTC.

Comments on this clone: The junction differs from germline at one of its ends, possibly a read error. This chain uses TRBV20-1 with TRBJ1-6; D might be TRBD1 (5 bases). CDR1 and CDR2 (germline): DFQATT, SNEGSKA (reference sequence). There are 15 residues in the CDR3. The CDR3 loop reads CSANTGTMDNSPLHF. CDR3 nucleotide sequence: TGCAGTGCTAATACTGGGACCATGGATAATTCACCCCTACACTTT.

This clone has ten or more counts. V gene TRBV9 combines with J gene TRBJ1-1; the match to TRBD1 covers 8 bases. J gave up 4 bases and V 3 bases, and 5 bases lay outside the gene matches. This CDR3 contains 14 residues. Per the germline V gene, CDR1 is SGDLS and CDR2 is YYNGEE. The CDR3 here is CASSEQGAGTEAFF. As DNA, the CDR3 is TGTGCCAGCAGCGAGCAGGGGGCTGGCACTGAAGCTTTCTTT.

This clone has a count of ten or more. This chain connects TRBV14 to TRBJ1-1; tentatively, D is TRBD1 (5 bases). CDR3 size: 16 residues. Trimming shortened V by 1 base and J by 0 bases, and 12 bases separated the two germline ends. Per germline, CDR1 SGHDN and CDR2 FVKESK. The CDR3 sequence: CASSQAGGDMNTEAFF. CDR3 bases: TGTGCCAGCAGCCAAGCCGGGGGTGATATGAACACTGAAGCTTTCTTT.

This clone has a handful of counts. V is TRBV6-5 and J is TRBJ2-7; D is possibly TRBD2 (5 bases). Per germline, CDR1 MNHEY and CDR2 SVGAGI. Trimming left V 2 bases short and J 2 bases short, with 22 bases between. The CDR3 is made up of 18 amino acids. CDR3: CASSYPLGLAPTTYEQYF. The CDR3 DNA follows: TGTGCCAGCAGTTACCCACTCGGACTGGCGCCGACCACCTACGAGCAGTACTTC.

V usage is TRBV3-1 and J usage is TRBJ2-3; TRBD2 agrees at 8 bases. Germline V gene data show CDR1 as LGHDT and CDR2 as YNNKEL (reference sequence). The V and J ends lost 5 bases and 6 bases, in that order; junction bases with no gene match: 13. The CDR3 spans 16 residues. CDR3 nucleotides: TGTGCCAGCAGCGGTGCGGCGGGAGGTGGCTCGGATACGCAGTATTTT. Its translation: CASSGAAGGGSDTQYF.

This clone is categorized as medium-sized. This chain joins TRBV6-1 and TRBJ2-1; D possibly matches TRBD1 or TRBD2 (5 bases each). The CDR3 covers 12 residues. Germline V gives CDR1 MNHNS, CDR2 SASEGT. V was shortened by 11 bases and J by 6 bases, with 14 bases between the two germline ends. CDR3 sequence: CAARDLSNEQFF. The CDR3, as DNA: TGTGCCGCCCGGGACCTCTCCAATGAGCAGTTCTTC.

This clone has just a few counts. The final CDR3 position lacks the conserved phenylalanine or tryptophan, pointing to a likely read error. The chain employs TRBV24-1 and TRBJ2-1; 7 nucleotides agree with TRBD1. Germline lookup yields CDR1 KGHDR and CDR2 SFDVKD. V shed 4 bases and J 0 bases; nucleotides not matched to a gene: 5. The CDR3 runs 16 residues. CDR3 residues: CATSDMTGISYNEQFL. CDR3 nucleotide sequence: TGTGCCACCAGTGACATGACAGGGATCTCCTACAATGAGCAGTTCCTC.

The V and J genes are TRBV19 and TRBJ1-2; D not certain. Looked up from germline, CDR1 is LNHDA and CDR2 is SQIVND (reference sequence). Trimming stripped 4 bases from V and 2 bases from J, with 14 bases between. The CDR3 contains 15 residues. The CDR3: CASSRSLLDNYGYTF. In DNA form, the CDR3 reads TGTGCCAGTAGTAGGAGCCTTCTTGACAACTATGGCTACACCTTC.

The CDR3 protein is CASSTPKDTQYF. In DNA form, the CDR3 reads TGCGCCAGCAGCACCCCCAAAGATACGCAGTATTTT. The chain combines TRBV5-1 with TRBJ2-3, with D unresolved. The CDR3 totals 12 residues. Trimming stripped 4 bases from V and 5 bases from J, with 8 bases between. Germline V gene sequence: CDR1 SGHRS, CDR2 YFSETQ.

In this sample, this clone is medium-sized (0.01 to 0.1%). The V gene is TRBV6-1, the J gene TRBJ1-2, with 10 bases aligning to TRBD1. This CDR3 region has 15 residues. With 8 bases clipped from V and 4 bases from J, the junction kept 10 bases outside the gene matches. The germline gives CDR1 MNHNS, CDR2 SASEGT. The CDR3 sequence: CASSPPGQGIYGYTF. CDR3 DNA: TGTGCCAGCTCGCCACCGGGACAGGGGATCTATGGCTACACCTTC.

This clone appeared many times. This sequence joins TRBV7-9 and TRBJ2-7; D remains ambiguous. CDR3 length equals 13 residues. Trimming cost V 5 bases and J 5 bases, with 13 bases left between them. Germline lookup yields CDR1 SEHNR and CDR2 FQNEAQ (reference sequence). The DNA for the CDR3 is TGTGCCAGCAGCCCGCCACTCGCAAACGAGCAGTACTTC. It codes for CASSPPLANEQYF.

This clone was seen repeatedly, ten times or more. The chain has TRBV6-4 and TRBJ2-1, with 9 bases matching TRBD2. Per the germline V gene, CDR1 is MRHNA and CDR2 is SNTAGT. The trim removed 4 bases at V and 7 bases at J, leaving 8 bases unmatched. The CDR3 totals 15 residues. CDR3 sequence: CASSAIAGDVNEQFF. The CDR3 nucleotides are TGTGCCAGCAGTGCGATAGCGGGAGACGTAAATGAGCAGTTCTTC.

This clone was seen ten or more times. This rearrangement joins TRBV12-5 to TRBJ2-7; D unresolved. The CDR3 runs to 13 residues. Trimming removed 2 bases from V and 0 bases from J, with 5 bases in between. Germline V gene lookup returns CDR1 LGHNT and CDR2 FRNRAP. The chain's CDR3 is CASGLSRSYEQYF. In DNA form, the CDR3 reads TGTGCTAGTGGTTTGTCCCGCTCCTACGAGCAGTACTTC.

In its sample, this clone was seen many times. The conserved phenylalanine or tryptophan normally closing the CDR3 is absent here, so this likely arose from a read error. No DNA is shown, since the ends of the CDR3 on it are uncertain; the CDR3 is the one TCRdb lists. The genes are TRBV7-3 and TRBJ2-1; the tabulated D call, TRBD1, remains unverified against the DNA. From its first to its last residue, the CDR3 has 8 amino acids. Germline assignment: CDR1 SGHTA and CDR2 FQGTGA. The CDR3 protein is CASSLNPG.

This clone was recorded at least ten times. The chain has TRBV20-1 and TRBJ2-2, with 7 bases lining up with TRBD2. CDR3 length: 17 amino acids. Germline V CDR1 and CDR2: DFQATT, SNEGSKA (reference sequence). V was clipped by 3 bases and J by 0 bases; unmatched bases: 10. The DNA of the CDR3 is TGCAGTGCTAGCGGGGGGAAGGCAGCCGCGAACACCGGGGAGCTGTTTTTT. Its translation is CSASGGKAAANTGELFF.

The rearrangement uses TRBV5-5 and TRBJ2-7, with D unclear. V dropped 0 bases and J dropped 0 bases, with 10 bases sitting between them. CDR1 and CDR2 from the germline V gene are SGHKS and YYEKEE (reference sequence). This CDR3 contains 15 residues. CDR3 nucleotides: TGTGCCAGCAGCTTGGCGCCTAGTATCTCCTACGAGCAGTACTTC. Protein product: CASSLAPSISYEQYF.

This clone was seen many times. This sequence joins TRBV5-1 and TRBJ2-7; 9 positions agree with TRBD1. Trimming cost V 0 bases and J 4 bases; bases outside gene matches: 8. This CDR3 region has 16 residues. Germline CDR1 is SGHRS and CDR2 is YFSETQ. The CDR3 loop reads CASSLGGTGIAYEQYF. In DNA, the CDR3 is TGCGCCAGCAGCTTGGGGGGGACAGGGATTGCGTACGAGCAGTACTTC.

Many counts were recorded for this clone. The J gene is TRBJ2-6, the V gene TRBV5-1; D might be TRBD2 (5 bases). Germline loops: CDR1 SGHRS, CDR2 YFSETQ. With 4 bases removed from V and 4 bases from J, the gap between germline ends came to 12 bases. The CDR3 sequence is 15 residues long. The CDR3 sequence: CASSPRGAGANVLTF. In nucleotides, the CDR3 is TGCGCCAGCAGCCCCCGGGGAGCAGGGGCCAACGTCCTGACTTTC.

This clone was seen many times. V gene TRBV7-8 combines with J gene TRBJ2-7; TRBD1 aligns across 7 bases. Unmatched junction bases numbered 6, after V lost 0 bases and J lost 7 bases. The germline V gene has CDR1 SGHVS and CDR2 FQNEAQ. The CDR3 runs to 14 residues. This CDR3 reads CASSLARTGWEQYF. The CDR3 DNA reads TGTGCCAGCAGCTTAGCACGGACAGGTTGGGAGCAGTACTTC.

This clone occurred many times. The rearrangement joins TRBV14 to TRBJ2-1; 12 positions agree with TRBD2. The V and J ends lost 5 bases and 6 bases, in that order; junction bases with no gene match: 8. This CDR3 is 16 amino acids long. Per the germline V gene, CDR1 is SGHDN and CDR2 is FVKESK. CDR3: CASSTRLAGAGNEQFF. The DNA for the CDR3 is TGTGCCAGCAGCACGAGACTAGCGGGAGCGGGCAATGAGCAGTTCTTC. Based on the CDR3 plus reference TRBV14 and TRBJ2-1, the full variable domain is EAGVTQFPSHSVIEKGQTVTLRCDPISGHDNLYWYRRVMGKEIKFLLHFVKESKQDESGMPNNRFLAERTGGTYSTLKVQPAELEDSGVYFCASSTRLAGAGNEQFFGPGTRLTVL.

Many counts were recorded for this clone. This rearrangement joins TRBV4-1 to TRBJ2-5; D gene ambiguous. The CDR3 spans 13 residues. In germline, CDR1 is MGHRA, CDR2 YSYEKL. V lost 0 bases to trimming and J lost 1 base, with 3 bases between them. The CDR3 DNA is TGCGCCAGCAGCCAAGACCTCCAAGAGACCCAGTACTTC. This codes for CASSQDLQETQYF.

The chain employs TRBV10-3 and TRBJ2-1, with 7 bases aligning to TRBD2. The germline gives CDR1 ENHRY, CDR2 SYGVKD. The ends lost 9 bases at V and 3 bases at J; junction bases unmatched: 26. The CDR3 is made up of 20 amino acids. CDR3 in DNA: TGTGCCATTTTGGGGACGGAAGGCCTAGCGGTTGATAAGTACTACAATGAGCAGTTCTTC. Translated, it gives CAILGTEGLAVDKYYNEQFF.